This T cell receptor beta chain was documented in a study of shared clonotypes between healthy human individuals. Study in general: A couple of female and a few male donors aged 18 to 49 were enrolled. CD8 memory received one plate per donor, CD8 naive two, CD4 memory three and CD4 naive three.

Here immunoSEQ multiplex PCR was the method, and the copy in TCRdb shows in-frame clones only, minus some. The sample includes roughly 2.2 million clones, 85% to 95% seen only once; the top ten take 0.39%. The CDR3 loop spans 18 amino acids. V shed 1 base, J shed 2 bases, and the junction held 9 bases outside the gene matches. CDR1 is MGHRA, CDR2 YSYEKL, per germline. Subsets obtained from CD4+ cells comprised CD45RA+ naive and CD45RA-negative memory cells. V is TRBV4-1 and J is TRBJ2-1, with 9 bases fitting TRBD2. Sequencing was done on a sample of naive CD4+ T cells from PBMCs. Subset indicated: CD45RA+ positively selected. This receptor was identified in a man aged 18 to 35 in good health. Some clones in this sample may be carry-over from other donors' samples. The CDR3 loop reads CASSQGTPSGNTYNEQFF. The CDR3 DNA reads TGCGCCAGCAGCCAAGGGACGCCTAGCGGGAACACCTACAATGAGCAGTTCTTC.